These 28 T cell receptor beta chains were sequenced from one sample in a study of spatial heterogeneity in lung cancer. In TCRdb, the 5' RACE reads were re-called with MiXCR into one record per CDR3 protein. The sample lists about 82,000 distinct CDR3 sequences; around 12% were seen once. Time point specified: sample taken at primary tumor resection. The study sequenced unsorted whole RNA from tumor, nontumor lung or frozen PBMC. The sequencing used PBMCs, collected at surgery. The receptors here all came from a male donor with early-stage non-small cell lung cancer.

This clonotype has only a few counts. The rearrangement uses TRBV20-1 and TRBJ2-3; D is unresolved. The CDR3 spans 13 residues. Germline CDR1 and CDR2: DFQATT and SNEGSKA (reference sequence). The V gene lost 5 bases and the J gene lost 3 bases, with 12 bases spanning the gap. CDR3 amino acids: CSAAPRPTDTQYF. Here the CDR3 DNA reads TGCAGTGCTGCCCCCCGTCCGACAGATACGCAGTATTTT.

This clonotype has more than one count but fewer than ten. The chain carries TRBV15 and TRBJ1-1; D possibly corresponds to TRBD1 (6 bases). Trimming stripped 11 bases from V and 7 bases from J, with 14 bases between. Germline loops: CDR1 LNHNV, CDR2 YYDKDF (reference sequence). The CDR3 spans 11 residues. The chain's CDR3 is CAALGGSEAFF. The CDR3 nucleotides read TGTGCCGCCCTCGGGGGCAGTGAAGCTTTCTTT. Looking up the rest from reference TRBV15 and TRBJ1-1 gives the full variable domain: DAMVIQNPRYQVTQFGKPVTLSCSQTLNHNVMYWYQQKSSQAPKLLFHYYDKDFNNEADTPDNFQSRRPNTSFCFLDIRSPGLGDTAMYLCAALGGSEAFFGQGTRLTVV.

The chain carries TRBV5-6 and TRBJ2-5; D remains unclear. This CDR3 has 13 amino acids. Deletions cut 3 bases from V and 4 bases from J, with 10 bases between. CDR1 SGHDT and CDR2 YYEEEE come from the germline V gene. The CDR3 loop reads CASSSLLGETQYF. CDR3 sequence (DNA): TGTGCCAGCAGCTCCCTATTGGGAGAGACCCAGTACTTC.

This clonotype is termed medium-sized (0.01 to 0.1%). Compared with germline, one end of the junction differs, possibly owing to a read error. The chain carries TRBV6-2 or TRBV6-3 and TRBJ2-7; 7 bases match TRBD1. The CDR3 is 11 residues long. Germline V lookup: CDR1 MNHEY, CDR2 SVGEGT. CDR3 residues: CASSLTGKMHF. The CDR3 DNA is TGTGCCAGCAGTTTGACAGGGAAGATGCACTTC.

The sample holds a few counts of this clonotype. The V call is TRBV9, the J call TRBJ2-1; D may be TRBD2 (6 bases). Germline V gene lookup returns CDR1 SGDLS and CDR2 YYNGEE. Trimming stripped 0 bases from V and 7 bases from J, with 11 bases between. The CDR3 consists of 14 residues. CDR3 bases: TGTGCCAGCAGCGTAGGGGGCGGGGAGAATGAGCAGTTCTTC. It codes for CASSVGGGENEQFF.

The V and J genes are TRBV4-2 and TRBJ2-3, with 10 nucleotides matching TRBD2. The length of the CDR3 is 17 residues. The junction had 4 bases not matched to a gene; V was cut back by 0 bases and J by 1 base. Germline loops: CDR1 LGHNA, CDR2 YNFKEQ. The CDR3 loop reads CASSQDQLAGGTDTQYF. The DNA of the CDR3 is TGTGCCAGCAGCCAAGATCAGCTAGCGGGGGGCACAGATACGCAGTATTTT.

In this sample, this clonotype turned up a few times. The rearrangement uses TRBV20-1 and TRBJ2-2, with TRBD1 matching 10 bases. CDR1 is DFQATT and CDR2 is SNEGSKA in the germline V gene (reference sequence). Unmatched junction bases numbered 4, after V lost 0 bases and J lost 6 bases. CDR3 length equals 15 residues. The CDR3 nucleotides read TGCAGTGCTAGAGATTGGGGACAGGGGCCCGGGGAGCTGTTTTTT. The encoded protein is CSARDWGQGPGELFF.

This clonotype has ten or more counts. The chain uses TRBV2 and TRBJ2-7, with 9 positions matching TRBD1. Germline V gene data show CDR1 as SNHLY and CDR2 as FYNNEI. V was pared by 8 bases and J by 4 bases, with 6 bases of the junction left unmatched. This CDR3 comprises 13 residues. The CDR3 DNA reads TGTGCCAGCTCCGGGACAGGGCAATACGAGCAGTACTTC. Translating gives CASSGTGQYEQYF.

The sample holds a few counts of this clonotype. The V gene is TRBV3-1, the J gene TRBJ1-6; 7 nucleotides match TRBD1. The V and J ends lost 2 bases and 10 bases, in that order; junction bases with no gene match: 8. The CDR3 is 15 residues long. Germline V lookup: CDR1 LGHDT, CDR2 YNNKEL (reference sequence). Here the CDR3 reads CASSQNQGVQSPLHF. Written as DNA, the CDR3 is TGTGCCAGCAGCCAAAATCAGGGGGTACAGTCACCCCTCCACTTT.

This clonotype has a handful of counts. The CDR3 nucleotides are TGTGCCAGCAGCTTCAGGGGGCTCGGGAACACTGAAGCTTTCTTT. Protein product: CASSFRGLGNTEAFF. The chain has TRBV6-1 and TRBJ1-1; 8 nucleotides agree with TRBD1. Germline V gene sequence: CDR1 MNHNS, CDR2 SASEGT. V was pared by 6 bases and J by 1 base, with 7 bases of the junction left unmatched. CDR3 length equals 15 residues.

The chain recombines TRBV29-1 with TRBJ2-2; D is perhaps TRBD2 (5 bases). The CDR3 is 12 residues long. The V end lost 6 bases, the J end lost 4 bases, and 9 bases lay between the germline ends. Germline CDR1 and CDR2: SQVTM and ANQGSEA. CDR3 protein: CSVAGITGELFF. CDR3 DNA: TGCAGCGTGGCCGGGATCACCGGGGAGCTGTTTTTT.

Ten or more counts support this clonotype. The rearrangement uses TRBV11-2 and TRBJ1-4; no firm D call. Germline CDR1 SGHAT, CDR2 FQNNGV. The germline V and J ends were trimmed by 2 bases and 10 bases, with 14 bases remaining between them. The CDR3 runs to 14 residues. The CDR3 coding sequence is TGTGCCAGCAGCTTACAAACAGTTAGTGGAAAACTGTTTTTT. Its translation is CASSLQTVSGKLFF.

The rearrangement links TRBV12-3 or TRBV12-4 to TRBJ1-2, with D maybe TRBD1 (6 bases). The CDR3 length is 13 residues. Trimming removed 3 bases from V and 8 bases from J, with 13 bases in between. DNA of the CDR3: TGTGCCAGCAGTTTGAACAGGGCAGACGGCTACACCTTC. Protein: CASSLNRADGYTF.

This clonotype appeared a few times. In DNA, the CDR3 is TGTGCCAGCAGCCAGGACAGGGTTAGGGAGACCCAGTACTTC. Its translation: CASSQDRVRETQYF. V gene TRBV3-1 combines with J gene TRBJ2-5, with TRBD1 identical over 8 bases. CDR1 is LGHDT, CDR2 YNNKEL, per germline (reference sequence). This CDR3 spans 14 amino acids. Trimming cost V 3 bases and J 5 bases; bases outside gene matches: 5.

The V and J genes are TRBV3-1 and TRBJ2-3; D may correspond to TRBD1 or TRBD2 (6 bases each). The CDR3 runs to 15 residues. Germline loops: CDR1 LGHDT, CDR2 YNNKEL (reference sequence). V lost 1 base, J lost 1 base, and 9 bases lay in between. The CDR3 protein is CASSQAGARTDTQYF. CDR3 coding DNA: TGTGCCAGCAGCCAAGCGGGGGCCCGCACAGATACGCAGTATTTT.

The chain is built from TRBV11-3 and TRBJ2-1; D perhaps matches TRBD1 (5 bases). Trimming took off 1 base at V and 2 bases at J, with 9 bases between the two ends. The CDR3 runs 15 residues. CDR1 and CDR2 from the germline V gene are SGHNT and YENEEA. CDR3 region: CASSLGRAPYNEQFF. CDR3 in DNA: TGTGCCAGCAGCTTAGGCAGGGCACCCTACAATGAGCAGTTCTTC.

This clonotype was seen a handful of times. The rearrangement joins TRBV5-1 to TRBJ1-1; D call uncertain. The CDR3 contains 13 residues. Germline V CDR1 and CDR2: SGHRS, YFSETQ. V shed 5 bases and J shed 3 bases, with 11 bases lying between them. In DNA form, the CDR3 reads TGCGCCAGCAGGAGGGATGTGGACACTGAAGCTTTCTTT. This encodes CASRRDVDTEAFF.

This chain links TRBV6-1 with TRBJ2-7; D possibly corresponds to TRBD1 (5 bases). The V end lost 5 bases, the J end lost 7 bases, and 9 bases lay between the germline ends. Germline V CDR1 and CDR2: MNHNS, SASEGT. This CDR3 contains 11 residues. For the CDR3, the DNA is TGTGCCAGCAGTTTTAACAGGGAGCAGTACTTC. It translates to CASSFNREQYF.

The genes are TRBV6-2 or TRBV6-3 and TRBJ2-3, with D uncertain. From germline, CDR1 is MNHEY and CDR2 SVGEGT. The CDR3 contains 15 residues. Trimming cost V 4 bases and J 4 bases, with 15 bases left between them. The CDR3 sequence is CASSSTGSLADTQYF. The CDR3 coding sequence is TGTGCCAGCAGTTCCACGGGCTCCTTGGCAGATACGCAGTATTTT.

The chain joins TRBV7-2 to TRBJ2-2, with 11 bases lining up with TRBD1. The CDR3 totals 17 residues. The ends lost 5 bases at V and 6 bases at J; junction bases unmatched: 11. The germline gives CDR1 SGHTA, CDR2 FQGNSA. The CDR3 coding sequence is TGTGCCAGCAGCCTGAGACCGGGACAGGGGGACGCCGGGGAGCTGTTTTTT. It translates to CASSLRPGQGDAGELFF.

This sequence joins TRBV5-5 and TRBJ1-5; D gene ambiguous. This CDR3 is 13 amino acids long. Trimming stripped 5 bases from V and 5 bases from J, with 11 bases between. Germline assignment: CDR1 SGHKS and CDR2 YYEKEE (reference sequence). The CDR3 region has the DNA TGTGCCAGCAGTCAACTTGGTGATCAGCCCCAGCATTTT. Amino acid sequence: CASSQLGDQPQHF.

The chain carries TRBV7-6 and TRBJ1-6; D perhaps matches TRBD1 (5 bases). There are 17 residues in the CDR3. V lost 5 bases to trimming and J lost 5 bases, with 19 bases between them. Germline CDR1 reads SGHVS; CDR2 reads FNYEAQ. The CDR3 DNA follows: TGTGCCAGCAGCCCAGTGGACACTCCCGGCGATAATTCACCCCTCCACTTT. Translation: CASSPVDTPGDNSPLHF.

This clonotype occurred a few times. The chain joins TRBV5-1 to TRBJ2-4; D tentatively reads TRBD1 or TRBD2 (6 bases each). This CDR3 contains 15 residues. The V and J ends lost 4 bases and 0 bases respectively, with 11 bases between them. The germline gives CDR1 SGHRS, CDR2 YFSETQ. CDR3 sequence: CASSAGHPAKNIQYF. CDR3 nucleotides: TGCGCCAGCAGCGCGGGACACCCAGCCAAAAACATTCAGTACTTC.

This clonotype was observed a few times. The chain uses TRBV7-9 and TRBJ1-2, with TRBD1 matching 7 bases. This CDR3 has 11 amino acids. Germline trimming cut 5 bases from V and 11 bases from J; bases unmatched to any gene: 5. CDR1 and CDR2 from the germline V gene are SEHNR and FQNEAQ (reference sequence). CDR3 amino acids: CASSLGQWYTF. The CDR3 region has the DNA TGTGCCAGCAGCCTGGGACAGTGGTACACCTTC.

The rearrangement joins TRBV27 to TRBJ2-7, with a weak D call TRBD2 (5 bases). V was clipped by 3 bases and J by 7 bases, with 13 bases between them. The CDR3 consists of 13 residues. Germline lookup yields CDR1 MNHEY and CDR2 SMNVEV (reference sequence). CDR3 in amino acids: CASSLRATREQYF. The CDR3 nucleotides are TGTGCCAGCAGTTTGAGGGCCACTAGAGAGCAGTACTTC.

The chain joins TRBV4-2 to TRBJ1-5; TRBD1 agrees at 9 bases. CDR1 LGHNA and CDR2 YNFKEQ come from the germline V gene. This CDR3 spans 15 amino acids. The junction had 4 bases not matched to a gene; V was cut back by 1 base and J by 6 bases. The CDR3 here is CASSQGQGGSQPQHF. In DNA form, the CDR3 reads TGTGCCAGCAGCCAAGGACAGGGGGGGAGTCAGCCCCAGCATTTT.

The chain carries TRBV12-3 or TRBV12-4 and TRBJ2-7; D gene ambiguous. V was clipped by 2 bases and J by 12 bases, with 11 bases between them. This CDR3 comprises 11 residues. The CDR3 DNA follows: TGTGCCAGCAGTTTAAGAGCTCCCCGGTACTTC. It codes for CASSLRAPRYF.

This chain uses TRBV3-1 with TRBJ1-1; unclear D gene. Between the trimmed V and J ends, which lost 3 bases and 3 bases, there was a span of 8 bases. Germline assignment: CDR1 LGHDT and CDR2 YNNKEL (reference sequence). The CDR3 extends over 13 amino acids. DNA of the CDR3: TGTGCCAGCAGCCAGCGCCCCGACACTGAAGCTTTCTTT. Its translation: CASSQRPDTEAFF.